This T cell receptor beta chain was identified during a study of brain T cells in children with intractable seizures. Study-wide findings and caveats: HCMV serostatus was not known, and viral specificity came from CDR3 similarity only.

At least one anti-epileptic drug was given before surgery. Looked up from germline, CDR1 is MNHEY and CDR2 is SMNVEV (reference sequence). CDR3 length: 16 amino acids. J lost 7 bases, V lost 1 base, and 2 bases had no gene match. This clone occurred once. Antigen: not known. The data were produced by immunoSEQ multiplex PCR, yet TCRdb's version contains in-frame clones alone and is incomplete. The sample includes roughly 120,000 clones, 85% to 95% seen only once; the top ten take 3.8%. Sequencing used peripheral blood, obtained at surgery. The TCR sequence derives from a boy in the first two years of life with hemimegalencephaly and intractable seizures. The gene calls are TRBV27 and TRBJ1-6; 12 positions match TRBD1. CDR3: CASSLWGQGANSPLHF. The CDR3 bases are TGTGCCAGCAGTTTATGGGGACAGGGGGCCAATTCACCCCTCCACTTT.